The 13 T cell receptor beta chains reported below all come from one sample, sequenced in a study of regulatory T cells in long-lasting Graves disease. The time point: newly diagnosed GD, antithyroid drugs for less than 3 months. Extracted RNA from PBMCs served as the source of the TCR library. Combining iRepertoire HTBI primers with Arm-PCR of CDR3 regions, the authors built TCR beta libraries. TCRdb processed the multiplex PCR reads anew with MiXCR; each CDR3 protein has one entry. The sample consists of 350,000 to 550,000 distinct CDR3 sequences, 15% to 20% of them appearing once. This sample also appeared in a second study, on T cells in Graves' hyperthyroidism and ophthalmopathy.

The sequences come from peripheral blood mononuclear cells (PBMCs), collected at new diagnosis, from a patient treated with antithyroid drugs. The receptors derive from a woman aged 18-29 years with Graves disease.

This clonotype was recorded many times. CDR3 protein: CATSREAISYEQYF. The CDR3 DNA reads as TGTGCCACCAGCAGAGAAGCGATATCCTACGAGCAGTACTTC. The chain has TRBV15 and TRBJ2-7, with D unclear. The CDR3 length is 14 residues. V gave up 0 bases and J gave up 1 base, with 7 bases separating them. Germline CDR1 and CDR2: LNHNV and YYDKDF (reference sequence). Drawing the rest from reference TRBV15 and TRBJ2-7, the complete variable domain is DAMVIQNPRYQVTQFGKPVTLSCSQTLNHNVMYWYQQKSSQAPKLLFHYYDKDFNNEADTPDNFQSRRPNTSFCFLDIRSPGLGDTAMYLCATSREAISYEQYFGPGTRLTVT.

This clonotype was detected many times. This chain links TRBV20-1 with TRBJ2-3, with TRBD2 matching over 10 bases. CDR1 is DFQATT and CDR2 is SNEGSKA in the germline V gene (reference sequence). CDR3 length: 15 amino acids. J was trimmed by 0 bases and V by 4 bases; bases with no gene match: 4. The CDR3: CSATLTSGSTDTQYF. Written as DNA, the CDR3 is TGCAGTGCTACCCTGACTAGCGGGAGCACAGATACGCAGTATTTT.

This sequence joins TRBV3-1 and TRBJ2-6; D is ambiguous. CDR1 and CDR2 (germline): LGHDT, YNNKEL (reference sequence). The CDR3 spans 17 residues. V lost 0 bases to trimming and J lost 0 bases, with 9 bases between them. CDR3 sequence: CASSQDPPSSGANVLTF. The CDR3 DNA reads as TGTGCCAGCAGCCAAGATCCCCCCTCCTCTGGGGCCAACGTCCTGACTTTC.

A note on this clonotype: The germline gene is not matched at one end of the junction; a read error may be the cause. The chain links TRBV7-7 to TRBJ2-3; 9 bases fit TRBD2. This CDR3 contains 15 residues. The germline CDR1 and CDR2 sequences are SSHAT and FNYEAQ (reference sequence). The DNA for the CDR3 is TGTGCTAGCAGCTGGACTAGCGCAAGCACAGATACGCAGTATTTT. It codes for CASSWTSASTDTQYF.

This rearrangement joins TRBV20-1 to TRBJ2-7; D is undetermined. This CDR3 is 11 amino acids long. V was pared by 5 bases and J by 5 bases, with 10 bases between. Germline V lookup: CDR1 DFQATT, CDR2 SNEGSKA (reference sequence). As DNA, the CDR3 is TGCAGTGCTGAAAATCGGGACGAGCAGTACTTC. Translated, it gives CSAENRDEQYF.

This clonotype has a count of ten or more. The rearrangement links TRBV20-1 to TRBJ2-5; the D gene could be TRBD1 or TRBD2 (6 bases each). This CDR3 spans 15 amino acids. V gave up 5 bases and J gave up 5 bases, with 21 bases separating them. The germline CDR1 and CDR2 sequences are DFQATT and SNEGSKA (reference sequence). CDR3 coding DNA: TGCAGTGCTCCGAGGGGATCGGGGGCTTGGGAGACCCAGTACTTC. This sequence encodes CSAPRGSGAWETQYF.

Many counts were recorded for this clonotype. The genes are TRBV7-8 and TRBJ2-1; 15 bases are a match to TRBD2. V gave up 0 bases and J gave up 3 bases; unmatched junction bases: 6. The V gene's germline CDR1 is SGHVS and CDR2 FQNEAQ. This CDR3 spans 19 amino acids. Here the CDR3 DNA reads TGTGCCAGCAGCTTAGCGCCGGGACTAGCGGGAGGACACTACAATGAGCAGTTCTTC. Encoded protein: CASSLAPGLAGGHYNEQFF.

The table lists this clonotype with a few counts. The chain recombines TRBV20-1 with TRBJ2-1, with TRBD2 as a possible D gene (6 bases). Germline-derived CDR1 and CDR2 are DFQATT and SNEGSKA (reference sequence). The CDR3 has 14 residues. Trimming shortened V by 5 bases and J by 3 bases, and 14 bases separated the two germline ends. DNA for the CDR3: TGCAGTGCTGGGGACTCGCAGTTCTACAATGAGCAGTTCTTC. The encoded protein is CSAGDSQFYNEQFF.

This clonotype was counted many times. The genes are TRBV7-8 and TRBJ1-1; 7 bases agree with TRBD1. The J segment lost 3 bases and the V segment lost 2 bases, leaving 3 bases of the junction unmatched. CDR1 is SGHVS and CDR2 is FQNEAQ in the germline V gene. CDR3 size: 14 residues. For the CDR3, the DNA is TGTGCCAGCAGCTTACCAGGGGGGGACACTGAAGCTTTCTTT. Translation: CASSLPGGDTEAFF.

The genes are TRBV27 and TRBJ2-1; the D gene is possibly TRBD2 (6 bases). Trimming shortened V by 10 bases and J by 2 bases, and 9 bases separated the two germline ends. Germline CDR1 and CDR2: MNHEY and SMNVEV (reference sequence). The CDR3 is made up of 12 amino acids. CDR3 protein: CAIGGTYNEQFF. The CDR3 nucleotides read TGTGCCATAGGAGGGACCTACAATGAGCAGTTCTTC.

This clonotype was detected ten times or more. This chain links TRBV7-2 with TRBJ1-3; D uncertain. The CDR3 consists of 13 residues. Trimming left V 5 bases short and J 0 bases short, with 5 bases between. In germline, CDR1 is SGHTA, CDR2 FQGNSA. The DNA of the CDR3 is TGTGCCAGCAGCCCGGACTCTGGAAACACCATATATTTT. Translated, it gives CASSPDSGNTIYF. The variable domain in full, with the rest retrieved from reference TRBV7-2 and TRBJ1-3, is GAGVSQSPSNKVTEKGKDVELRCDPISGHTALYWYRQSLGQGLEFLIYFQGNSAPDKSGLPSDRFSAERTGGSVSTLTIQRTQQEDSAVYLCASSPDSGNTIYFGEGSWLTVV.

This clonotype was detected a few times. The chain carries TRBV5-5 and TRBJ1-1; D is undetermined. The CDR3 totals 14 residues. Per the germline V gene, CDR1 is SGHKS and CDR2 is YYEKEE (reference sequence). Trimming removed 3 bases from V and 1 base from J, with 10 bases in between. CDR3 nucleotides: TGTGCCAGCAGCTCGGTAGTCGGGAACACTGAAGCTTTCTTT. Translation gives CASSSVVGNTEAFF.

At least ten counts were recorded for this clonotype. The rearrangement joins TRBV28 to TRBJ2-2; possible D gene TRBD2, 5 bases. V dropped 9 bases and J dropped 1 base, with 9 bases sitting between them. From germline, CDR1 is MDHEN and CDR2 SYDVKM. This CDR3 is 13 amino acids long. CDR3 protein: CASKEGNTGELFF. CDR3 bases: TGTGCCAGTAAAGAGGGGAACACCGGGGAGCTGTTTTTT.